This T cell receptor (beta chain) is drawn from a study of cytomegalovirus exposure and HLA in healthy donors. Broader study findings: Sequencing depth across donors, presence/absence analyses assumed, was roughly uniform. In a later analysis, across HLA loci, associated TCR counts were highest for DRB1, lowest for HLA-C.

CDR3 length: 11 amino acids. Trimming took 8 bases from V and 6 from J, leaving 10 bases between them. About this clone: The antigen is not known.

PCR primers comprised 60 Vbeta and 13 Jbeta primers. The protocol was immunoSEQ multiplex PCR, while the TCRdb copy is restricted to in-frame clones and leaves out a portion. The sample lists some 160,000 clones; over 65% were seen once. The specimen was PBMCs. This chain joins TRBV6-7 and TRBJ1-1, with D perhaps matching TRBD1 (5 bases). TRBV6-7 is designated an ORF whose function remains uncertain. The receptor was isolated from a woman aged 35 to 49 in good health and CMV-seronegative. The CDR3 protein is CASRGGSEAFF. CDR3 nucleotides: TGTGCCAGCCGGGGGGGGTCTGAAGCTTTCTTT.